This T cell receptor (beta chain) was profiled in a study of blood T cell repertoires in COVID-19. In its sample, this clone was seen once. Libraries were prepared by immunoSEQ multiplex PCR; TCRdb keeps only in-frame clonotypes and omits some of them. Among about 50,000 clones listed, 80% to 90% were seen once. The clonotype originates from a woman of 80 years or more with COVID-19, enrolled during active disease. The sample was peripheral blood.

Here the CDR3 reads CASSRMGGTNTGELFF. The CDR3, as DNA: TGTGCCAGCAGCCGAATGGGGGGAACGAACACCGGGGAGCTGTTTTTT. The chain links TRBV9 to TRBJ2-2, with a tentative D call TRBD2 (6 bases). CDR3 size: 16 residues. Trimming removed 4 bases from V and 0 bases from J, with 13 bases in between. Germline CDR1 reads SGDLS; CDR2 reads YYNGEE. The full variable domain, with the rest looked up from reference TRBV9 and TRBJ2-2, is DSGVTQTPKHLITATGQRVTLRCSPRSGDLSVYWYQQSLDQGLQFLIQYYNGEERAKGNILERFSAQQFPDLHSELNLSSLELGDSALYFCASSRMGGTNTGELFFGEGSRLTVL.